This is a list of T cell receptor beta chains from one sample in a study of T cells in Graves' hyperthyroidism and ophthalmopathy. One entry per CDR3 protein, called by TCRdb with MiXCR from the multiplex PCR reads. There are 750,000 to 950,000 distinct CDR3 sequences in the sample; roughly 40% occur only once, and around 9.3% lies in the top ten. The source material was blood. Receptor source: a man younger than 35 with Graves' hyperthyroidism. Each CDR3 is given with its conserved first and last residue. The order of the fields is J gene, V gene, D gene, clone size, CDR3 DNA, CDR3 protein. The D gene is left open where the match is weak. Size is omitted from some rows. Given values are once, few, many or a class for expanded clones.

>TRBJ1-6|TRBV3-1|.|.
TGTGCCAGCAGCCAACTGGTGGGGAGGGCTCGCGGACCCCTCCACTTT
CASSQLVGRARGPLHF
>TRBJ2-7|TRBV15|.|.
TGTGCCACCAGCTGGGAACGGACAGACGACGAGCAGTACTTC
CATSWERTDDEQYF
>TRBJ1-1|TRBV4-3|.|few
TGCGCCAGCAGCCAAGTGGTACAGATGAACACTGAAGCTTTCTTT
CASSQVVQMNTEAFF
>TRBJ1-1|TRBV7-2|TRBD1|many
TGTGCCAGCAGCCCCAACCGCGGACAGGGTCCCGAAGCTTTCTTT
CASSPNRGQGPEAFF
>TRBJ1-1|TRBV20-1|.|many
TGCAGTGCCAACCAGGGGAACACTGAAGCTTTCTTT
CSANQGNTEAFF
>TRBJ2-5|TRBV9|TRBD1|many
TGTGCCAGCAGCGTAGCAGGGGGCGCAGGAGAGACCCAGTACTTC
CASSVAGGAGETQYF
>TRBJ1-2|TRBV29-1|.|.
TGCAGCCAAAGTTCTGGACAGTCCTATGGCTACACCTTC
CSQSSGQSYGYTF
>TRBJ1-1|TRBV29-1|TRBD1|many
TGCAGCGTTTACGGGCGACAGGGCCAATATGAAGCTTTCTTT
CSVYGRQGQYEAFF
>TRBJ2-5|TRBV5-1|.|.
TGCGCCAGCAGATTGGACGGAGAGACCCAGTACTTC
CASRLDGETQYF
>TRBJ1-2|TRBV2|.|.
TGTGCCAGCAGGGAGGACGGGGAAGTTGACTATGGCTACACCTTC
CASREDGEVDYGYTF
>TRBJ2-2|TRBV7-9|.|few
TGTGCCAGCAGCTTAGCGCAAGGGGTCACCGGGGAGCTGTTTTTT
CASSLAQGVTGELFF
>TRBJ1-1|TRBV12-3/TRBV12-4|.|.
TGTGCCAGCAGTCAGAGAGCCACTGAAGCTTTCTTT
CASSQRATEAFF
>TRBJ2-2|TRBV7-2|.|.
TGTGCCAGCAGCTTAGATAAATTGATTGCCGGGGAGCTGTTTTTT
CASSLDKLIAGELFF
>TRBJ1-1|TRBV29-1|.|many
TGCAGCTCTACTCACTCGAACACTGAAGCTTTCTTT
CSSTHSNTEAFF
>TRBJ2-7|TRBV10-1|.|.
TGCGCCAGAACCCCCGGCAGCGTGAGCTCCTACGAGCAGTACTTC
CARTPGSVSSYEQYF
>TRBJ2-2|TRBV20-1|TRBD2|.
TGCAGTGCTAGGCCGGCGGGGGTCGCGAACACCGGGGAGCTGTTTTTT
CSARPAGVANTGELFF
>TRBJ2-7|TRBV9|TRBD1|few
TGTGCCAGCAGCGTAGCTCCGGGGACAGGATACGAGCAGTACTTC
CASSVAPGTGYEQYF
>TRBJ2-7|TRBV29-1|.|many
TGCAGCGTTGTGGGGCACCCGGCCTACGAGCAGTACTTC
CSVVGHPAYEQYF
>TRBJ2-5|TRBV7-8|TRBD2|.
TGTGCCAGCACGGGGGGGCGTCAAGAGACCCAGTACTTC
CASTGGRQETQYF
>TRBJ1-4|TRBV7-2|TRBD1|.
TGTGCCAGCAGCCCCGACAGGGGGAGAACTAATGAAAAACTGTTTTTT
CASSPDRGRTNEKLFF
>TRBJ1-2|TRBV14|TRBD1|many
TGTGCCAGCAGCACCCGGGACAGCTGGAACTATGGCTACACCTTC
CASSTRDSWNYGYTF